The present T cell receptor beta chain was sequenced within a study of OX40 agonist ivuxolimab in advanced cancers. The study, taken as a whole, reports: Normalized T-cell clonal expansion was also low in some nonresponders.

The CDR3 has 12 residues. The germline V gene encodes CDR1 SGHKS and CDR2 YYEKEE (reference sequence). The V end was cut by 4 bases, the J end by 4 bases, with 8 bases between. A single count supports this clone. Its matching antigen is unknown. TCRdb keeps only in-frame clones here, not all; method: immunoSEQ multiplex PCR. Counted here are 65,000 to 80,000 clones, roughly 80% occurring once; the ten biggest clones make up approximately 6.8%. J is TRBJ2-5 and V is TRBV5-5; D might be TRBD2 (5 bases). The source is an adult with an advanced solid tumor such as melanoma, head and neck, liver or kidney cancer. Sequences were derived from CD4+ or CD8+ T cells sorted from blood, sampled in a trial of the OX40 agonist ivuxolimab. The CDR3 loop reads CASSRERETQYF. CDR3 in DNA: TGTGCCAGCAGCAGGGAGCGAGAGACCCAGTACTTC.